A single sample is the source of the 11 T cell receptor beta chains below, sequenced in a study of T cells in Graves' hyperthyroidism and ophthalmopathy. Researchers amplified the TCR beta CDR3 regions from RNA transcripts. The study used the HTBI primer set for a first-round RT-PCR of the TCR CDR3. TCRdb re-derived calls from the multiplex PCR reads in MiXCR, one entry per CDR3 protein. The profile shows about 500,000 distinct CDR3 sequences, about 16% of them singletons. Sequenced: blood. These receptors were collected from a woman between 25 and 40 years old with Graves' ophthalmopathy.

This clonotype was found a few times. The chain links TRBV12-5 to TRBJ2-1; no firm D call. The germline CDR1 and CDR2 sequences are LGHNT and FRNRAP. CDR3 length: 12 residues. Trimming removed 4 bases from V and 8 bases from J, with 9 bases in between. The CDR3 spells CASGYQSYEQFF. For the CDR3, the DNA is TGTGCTAGTGGTTACCAATCCTATGAGCAGTTCTTC.

This clonotype has just a few counts. This chain uses TRBV6-5 with TRBJ2-7; 9 bases line up with TRBD2. CDR1 MNHEY and CDR2 SVGAGI come from the germline V gene. With 0 bases clipped from V and 5 bases from J, the junction kept 5 bases outside the gene matches. The CDR3 contains 15 residues. CDR3 bases: TGTGCCAGCAGTTACTCCCGGGTAGCGGGAGACGAGCAGTACTTC. Amino acid sequence: CASSYSRVAGDEQYF.

This clonotype was detected many times. This chain joins TRBV7-2 and TRBJ2-7, with D possibly matching TRBD2 (5 bases). Germline CDR1 and CDR2: SGHTA and FQGNSA. This CDR3 is built from 15 residues. Trimming removed 1 base from V and 4 bases from J, with 14 bases in between. CDR3 protein: CASSLESGKIYEQYF. The CDR3 nucleotides are TGTGCCAGCAGCTTAGAATCGGGAAAGATTTACGAGCAGTACTTC.

At least ten counts were recorded for this clonotype. An end of the junction differs from the germline gene, which may be a read error. CDR3 sequence reads: CASSLPGQGSSEQYF. For the CDR3, the DNA is TGTGCCAGCAGTTTACCGGGACAGGGCTCCTCCGAGCAGTACTTC. The chain recombines TRBV28 with TRBJ2-7; 9 nucleotides match TRBD1. CDR1 and CDR2 from the germline V gene are MDHEN and SYDVKM. The CDR3 contains 15 residues.

CDR3 DNA: TGTGCCAGCAGCGTATTCCCGGGACTAGCGGGAGAGGGCCCTAGCACAGATACGCAGTATTTT. Amino acids: CASSVFPGLAGEGPSTDTQYF. The chain has TRBV9 and TRBJ2-3; TRBD2 agrees at 14 bases. Looked up from germline, CDR1 is SGDLS and CDR2 is YYNGEE. V lost 1 base to trimming and J lost 0 bases; unmatched junction nucleotides: 13. The CDR3 is 21 residues long.

At least ten counts were recorded for this clonotype. V and J are TRBV28 and TRBJ1-5; possibly TRBD1 for D (6 bases). Trimming took 3 bases from V and 6 from J, leaving 15 bases between them. CDR3 length equals 15 residues. CDR1 and CDR2 from the germline V gene are MDHEN and SYDVKM. The CDR3 loop is CASSLGGGRGQPQHF. As DNA, the CDR3 is TGTGCCAGCAGTTTGGGGGGGGGGCGCGGTCAGCCCCAGCATTTT.

This clonotype was found many times. J is TRBJ2-1 and V is TRBV3-1, with a weak D call TRBD2 (6 bases). Germline values: CDR1 LGHDT, CDR2 YNNKEL (reference sequence). Trimming removed 4 bases at V and 9 bases at J, with 22 bases between. The CDR3 extends over 16 amino acids. The CDR3 nucleotides are TGTGCCAGCAGCCCACAGCCTCCGGGTGCGGGACCTGAGCAGTTCTTC. It codes for CASSPQPPGAGPEQFF.

The rearrangement uses TRBV28 and TRBJ1-2, with TRBD1 matching over 7 bases. This CDR3 has 12 residues. Germline-derived CDR1 and CDR2 are MDHEN and SYDVKM. V trimming: 8 bases; J trimming: 4 bases; junction bases outside the gene matches: 4. CDR3 loop: CASGGQTYGYTF. CDR3 bases: TGTGCCAGCGGGGGACAGACCTATGGCTACACCTTC.

This clonotype showed up many times. The gene calls are TRBV6-1 and TRBJ2-1, with a tentative D call TRBD1 (6 bases). The CDR3 extends over 16 amino acids. CDR1 MNHNS and CDR2 SASEGT come from the germline V gene. V was shortened by 1 base and J by 1 base, with 11 bases between the two germline ends. The CDR3, as DNA: TGTGCCAGCAGTGAAGACAGGGTAGGGTCCTACAATGAGCAGTTCTTC. Protein sequence: CASSEDRVGSYNEQFF.

This clonotype came up many times. The V gene is TRBV12-3 or TRBV12-4, the J gene TRBJ1-4, with a possible D match to TRBD1 (6 bases). The CDR3 runs to 14 residues. Trimming shortened V by 3 bases and J by 10 bases, and 15 bases separated the two germline ends. In DNA, the CDR3 is TGTGCCAGCAGTTTTGGGGGGCTCTACGGAAAACTGTTTTTT. It encodes CASSFGGLYGKLFF.

This clonotype was seen ten or more times. The gene calls are TRBV28 and TRBJ2-7; TRBD2 might be the D (5 bases). Trimming shortened V by 4 bases and J by 1 base, and 11 bases separated the two germline ends. The CDR3 consists of 14 residues. Germline assignment: CDR1 MDHEN and CDR2 SYDVKM. DNA for the CDR3: TGTGCCAGCAGTTCTACCGGGGTTTCCTACGAGCAGTACTTC. Translating it yields CASSSTGVSYEQYF. The whole variable domain, remainder taken from reference TRBV28 and TRBJ2-7, is DVKVTQSSRYLVKRTGEKVFLECVQDMDHENMFWYRQDPGLGLRLIYFSYDVKMKEKGDIPEGYSVSREKKERFSLILESASTNQTSMYLCASSSTGVSYEQYFGPGTRLTVT.